These T cell receptor beta chains were read from a single sample in a study of cytomegalovirus exposure and HLA in healthy donors. The repertoire was sequenced with immunoSEQ multiplex PCR; TCRdb's copy has only in-frame clones and lacks some. The table has under 130,000 clones, roughly 80% seen once; the top ten hold around 5.1%. Input material: PBMCs. The receptors were sampled from a female donor in good health and CMV-seropositive. The CDR3 runs from the conserved cysteine through the conserved F or W. D genes are given only for firm matches. Where a row states a size, it is once, few, many or the class of an expanded clone; other rows omit it.

abundance	len	v_gene	d_gene	j_gene	CDR3aa	CDR3nt
-	14	TRBV30	-	TRBJ2-1	CAWRYYGSYNEQFF	TGTGCCTGGAGGTACTACGGCTCCTACAATGAGCAGTTCTTC
-	16	TRBV4-2	TRBD2	TRBJ2-2	CASNAREESRTGELFF	TGTGCCAGCAACGCGCGGGAGGAGTCACGTACCGGGGAGCTGTTTTTT
-	15	TRBV4-1	TRBD2	TRBJ2-7	CASSPPEGGSYEQYF	TGCGCCAGCAGCCCTCCCGAAGGCGGGAGCTACGAGCAGTACTTC
-	14	TRBV7-2	TRBD1	TRBJ1-4	CASSPGTVSEKLFF	TGTGCCAGCAGCCCCGGGACAGTCTCTGAAAAACTGTTTTTT
-	11	TRBV29-1	-	TRBJ1-2	CSVVTFDGYTF	TGCAGCGTTGTGACATTTGATGGCTACACCTTC
-	13	TRBV2	-	TRBJ1-1	CATVGSMNTEAFF	TGTGCCACCGTGGGCAGTATGAACACTGAAGCTTTCTTT
-	13	TRBV6-1	TRBD2	TRBJ2-5	CASSGWGGETQYF	TGTGCCAGCAGTGGTTGGGGAGGGGAGACCCAGTACTTC
-	15	TRBV4-1	-	TRBJ2-1	CASSQDSGTSNEQFF	TGCGCCAGCAGCCAAGACTCCGGGACATCTAATGAGCAGTTCTTC
-	13	TRBV19	-	TRBJ1-4	CASSEQTNEKLFF	TGTGCCAGTTCTGAACAGACTAATGAAAAACTGTTTTTT
-	16	TRBV15	TRBD1	TRBJ1-2	CATSTATGQGSYGYTF	TGTGCCACCAGCACAGCAACCGGACAGGGGAGCTATGGCTACACCTTC
-	15	TRBV29-1	-	TRBJ2-7	CSVESPRNHYYEQYF	TGCAGCGTTGAAAGCCCAAGGAACCACTACTACGAGCAGTACTTC
-	15	TRBV18	-	TRBJ1-2	CASSPGQIPNYGYTF	TGTGCCAGCTCACCGGGCCAGATTCCTAACTATGGCTACACCTTC
-	13	TRBV6-1	-	TRBJ1-2	CASGAGPSGGYTF	TGTGCCAGCGGGGCAGGCCCTAGCGGTGGCTACACCTTC
-	16	TRBV28	TRBD1	TRBJ1-4	CASSSGTASTNEKLFF	TGTGCCAGCAGTTCGGGGACAGCCTCAACTAATGAAAAACTGTTTTTT
-	16	TRBV5-1	-	TRBJ2-4	CASSLEGALAKNIQYF	TGCGCCAGCAGCTTGGAGGGAGCGTTAGCCAAAAACATTCAGTACTTC
few	15	TRBV6-5	-	TRBJ2-2	CASSYFGTSTGELFF	TGTGCCAGCAGTTACTTTGGGACTTCCACCGGGGAGCTGTTTTTT
-	14	TRBV2	TRBD1	TRBJ2-3	CASRRDRGTDTQYF	TGTGCCAGCAGAAGGGACAGGGGCACAGATACGCAGTATTTT
-	18	TRBV27	TRBD1	TRBJ2-7	CASSSRTGARSKPYEQYF	TGTGCCAGCAGTTCCAGGACAGGGGCAAGAAGCAAGCCCTACGAGCAGTACTTC
-	14	TRBV19	-	TRBJ2-1	CASRAVVGLNEQFF	TGTGCCAGTAGGGCCGTTGTGGGCCTGAATGAGCAGTTCTTC
once	15	TRBV5-1	-	TRBJ2-4	CASSLGQNKGNIQYF	TGCGCCAGCAGCTTAGGACAGAACAAGGGAAACATTCAGTACTTC
-	17	TRBV5-1	TRBD1	TRBJ2-6	CASTQGTGPSGANVLTF	TGCGCCAGCACCCAAGGGACAGGGCCCTCTGGGGCCAACGTCCTGACTTTC
-	17	TRBV9	-	TRBJ2-2	CASSVGAGSSGTGELFF	TGTGCCAGCAGCGTAGGGGCCGGGAGTTCAGGCACCGGGGAGCTGTTTTTT
-	13	TRBV27	-	TRBJ1-2	CASGGQFNYGYTF	TGTGCCAGCGGTGGACAGTTTAACTATGGCTACACCTTC
-	17	TRBV4-1	TRBD2	TRBJ2-3	CASSQARTSGRTDTQYF	TGCGCCAGCAGCCAGGCCCGGACTAGCGGGAGGACAGATACGCAGTATTTT
-	15	TRBV7-2	-	TRBJ2-7	CASSPRGGRYYEQYF	TGTGCCAGCAGCCCCCGCGGAGGGAGGTACTACGAGCAGTACTTC
-	14	TRBV28	TRBD2	TRBJ2-7	CASRQQQTSGEQYF	TGTGCCAGCAGGCAACAACAGACTAGCGGGGAGCAGTACTTC
-	14	TRBV7-9	TRBD2	TRBJ2-1	CASSPGDYRNEQFF	TGTGCCAGCAGCCCCGGGGACTATCGGAATGAGCAGTTCTTC
once	15	TRBV7-2	-	TRBJ2-7	CASSLSGLNSYEQYF	TGTGCCAGCAGCTTAAGCGGACTTAACTCCTACGAGCAGTACTTC
-	17	TRBV28	TRBD1	TRBJ1-5	CASSFLGTGGKYQPQHF	TGTGCCAGCAGTTTCCTCGGTACAGGGGGGAAATATCAGCCCCAGCATTTT
few	16	TRBV5-1	-	TRBJ2-3	CASSLEGRVGTDTQYF	TGCGCCAGCAGCTTGGAGGGCAGGGTGGGCACAGATACGCAGTATTTT
-	19	TRBV21-1	-	TRBJ2-5	CASSKGSGVLQGSRETQYF	TGTGCCAGCAGCAAAGGGTCTGGGGTGTTGCAGGGCAGTAGAGAGACCCAGTACTTC
-	17	TRBV15	-	TRBJ2-3	CATSRGGLASSTDTQYF	TGTGCCACCAGCAGAGGGGGGCTAGCCTCCAGCACAGATACGCAGTATTTT
-	12	TRBV19	-	TRBJ2-7	CASSSQGWDQYF	TGTGCCAGTAGTTCGCAGGGGTGGGATCAGTACTTC
-	14	TRBV7-7	TRBD1	TRBJ2-1	CASSLGTGDREQFF	TGTGCTAGCAGCCTTGGGACAGGGGACAGGGAGCAGTTCTTC
once	16	TRBV18	-	TRBJ2-2	CASSPPNKQGTGELFF	TGTGCCAGCTCACCACCGAACAAACAGGGTACCGGGGAGCTGTTTTTT
-	16	TRBV2	TRBD1	TRBJ2-5	CASSVNGQAYGETQYF	TGTGCCAGCAGTGTGAACGGACAGGCTTACGGGGAGACCCAGTACTTC
-	15	TRBV11-2	TRBD1	TRBJ2-1	CASSSRDRGYSEQFF	TGTGCCAGCAGCTCCCGGGACAGGGGTTACAGTGAGCAGTTCTTC
-	15	TRBV11-1	-	TRBJ2-3	CASSFSGLNTDTQYF	TGTGCCAGCAGCTTTTCAGGACTAAACACAGATACGCAGTATTTT
-	13	TRBV7-9	-	TRBJ1-2	CASSLGTTYGYTF	TGTGCCAGCAGCTTAGGGACAACCTATGGCTACACCTTC
-	14	TRBV5-1	-	TRBJ1-4	CASRKTVTNEKLFF	TGCGCCAGCAGGAAAACGGTAACTAATGAAAAACTGTTTTTT
-	17	TRBV13	-	TRBJ2-1	CASSLGGARSSYNEQFF	TGTGCCAGCAGCTTAGGTGGAGCGCGGAGCTCCTACAATGAGCAGTTCTTC
-	16	TRBV11-1	-	TRBJ2-7	CASSLEASAISYEQYF	TGTGCCAGCAGCTTAGAAGCTAGCGCTATATCCTACGAGCAGTACTTC